This TCR beta chain was identified during a study of beta chain features in type 1 diabetes. TCRB transcripts that were expressed got sequenced, as all of the isolated RNA had been reverse transcribed. Profiled with immunoSEQ multiplex PCR; TCRdb holds only in-frame clones, not every one. This sample has under 200,000 clones, with roughly 8% found just once. This CDR3 has 15 residues. Germline V gene sequence: CDR1 MNHEY, CDR2 SVGAGI. Between the trimmed V and J ends, which lost 6 bases and 8 bases, there was a span of 22 bases. This clone was observed a few times. This receptor was obtained from a young man in good health. The source material was central memory CD4+ T cells from blood. The V call is TRBV6-5, the J call TRBJ1-1; D gene uncertain. The CDR3 region has the DNA TGTGCCAGCAGCCCGAGTACCGGGTGGAGGGCCGAAGCTTTCTTT. This sequence encodes CASSPSTGWRAEAFF.